This TCR beta chain is from a study of CD8 T cells in ankylosing spondylitis (dated by TCRdb to 2017 to 2019). Study-level background: T cell receptor beta repertoires were profiled in healthy donors and ankylosing spondylitis patients so that disease-linked TCR variants could be found. Samples of peripheral blood were taken, and for ankylosing spondylitis patients, synovial fluid was collected as well. The full study cohort comprised 20 to 30 ankylosing spondylitis patients and 110 or so healthy donors.

In this sample, this clonotype turned up a few times. Its recognized antigen is unknown. The sample holds no much larger clone one base away, and base qualities are not on file. The sequencer was an Illumina HiSeq 2500. Quantitative 5'-RACE with molecular barcodes was used to prepare TCR beta libraries. Per the source publication's procedure: A new computational method, built on a probabilistic model of VDJ rearrangement, was used to identify disease-linked TCR variants. TCRdb trimmed public reads at Q25 via fastp, called clones via MiXCR and kept in-frame beta chains. Rows merge per CDR3 protein into single entries with the most common DNA and genes. TCRdb's processing, not the authors', yielded these V and J calls. A total of about 450,000 distinct CDR3 sequences appear in this sample, approximately 26% of them only once. The ten largest clones capture 0.89% of the sample. What the authors observed across the whole study: According to the report, matched synovial fluid samples from ankylosing spondylitis patients were significantly enriched for the disease-linked clones. Blood from ankylosing spondylitis patients appeared to be characterized by a TCR beta motif made up of several highly homologous amino acid variants. Some motif variants had previously been reported in the synovial fluid and blood of reactive arthritis patients, which suggests shared mechanisms of disease initiation. The disease-linked clones had a CD8+ phenotype and were found at relatively low frequencies in peripheral blood.

The V and J ends are trimmed by 2 bases and 6 bases, leaving 17 bases between them. The CDR3 starts with the cysteine, ends with the phenylalanine, and has 16 residues. Just the 48-base CDR3 DNA is kept, in frame starting at base 1. CDR1 and CDR2 are drawn from the germline V gene (reference sequence): MNHEY, SMNVEV. The origin of this receptor is a male donor with ankylosing spondylitis. The chain links TRBV27 with TRBJ2-1, with the D gene not clear enough to name. The sample consisted of blood, either unsorted or a sorted T cell fraction (not recorded which). The CDR3 amino acid sequence is: CASSLRFSSHGNEQFF. The DNA is TGTGCCAGCAGTTTAAGGTTTAGCTCTCACGGCAATGAGCAGTTCTTC.